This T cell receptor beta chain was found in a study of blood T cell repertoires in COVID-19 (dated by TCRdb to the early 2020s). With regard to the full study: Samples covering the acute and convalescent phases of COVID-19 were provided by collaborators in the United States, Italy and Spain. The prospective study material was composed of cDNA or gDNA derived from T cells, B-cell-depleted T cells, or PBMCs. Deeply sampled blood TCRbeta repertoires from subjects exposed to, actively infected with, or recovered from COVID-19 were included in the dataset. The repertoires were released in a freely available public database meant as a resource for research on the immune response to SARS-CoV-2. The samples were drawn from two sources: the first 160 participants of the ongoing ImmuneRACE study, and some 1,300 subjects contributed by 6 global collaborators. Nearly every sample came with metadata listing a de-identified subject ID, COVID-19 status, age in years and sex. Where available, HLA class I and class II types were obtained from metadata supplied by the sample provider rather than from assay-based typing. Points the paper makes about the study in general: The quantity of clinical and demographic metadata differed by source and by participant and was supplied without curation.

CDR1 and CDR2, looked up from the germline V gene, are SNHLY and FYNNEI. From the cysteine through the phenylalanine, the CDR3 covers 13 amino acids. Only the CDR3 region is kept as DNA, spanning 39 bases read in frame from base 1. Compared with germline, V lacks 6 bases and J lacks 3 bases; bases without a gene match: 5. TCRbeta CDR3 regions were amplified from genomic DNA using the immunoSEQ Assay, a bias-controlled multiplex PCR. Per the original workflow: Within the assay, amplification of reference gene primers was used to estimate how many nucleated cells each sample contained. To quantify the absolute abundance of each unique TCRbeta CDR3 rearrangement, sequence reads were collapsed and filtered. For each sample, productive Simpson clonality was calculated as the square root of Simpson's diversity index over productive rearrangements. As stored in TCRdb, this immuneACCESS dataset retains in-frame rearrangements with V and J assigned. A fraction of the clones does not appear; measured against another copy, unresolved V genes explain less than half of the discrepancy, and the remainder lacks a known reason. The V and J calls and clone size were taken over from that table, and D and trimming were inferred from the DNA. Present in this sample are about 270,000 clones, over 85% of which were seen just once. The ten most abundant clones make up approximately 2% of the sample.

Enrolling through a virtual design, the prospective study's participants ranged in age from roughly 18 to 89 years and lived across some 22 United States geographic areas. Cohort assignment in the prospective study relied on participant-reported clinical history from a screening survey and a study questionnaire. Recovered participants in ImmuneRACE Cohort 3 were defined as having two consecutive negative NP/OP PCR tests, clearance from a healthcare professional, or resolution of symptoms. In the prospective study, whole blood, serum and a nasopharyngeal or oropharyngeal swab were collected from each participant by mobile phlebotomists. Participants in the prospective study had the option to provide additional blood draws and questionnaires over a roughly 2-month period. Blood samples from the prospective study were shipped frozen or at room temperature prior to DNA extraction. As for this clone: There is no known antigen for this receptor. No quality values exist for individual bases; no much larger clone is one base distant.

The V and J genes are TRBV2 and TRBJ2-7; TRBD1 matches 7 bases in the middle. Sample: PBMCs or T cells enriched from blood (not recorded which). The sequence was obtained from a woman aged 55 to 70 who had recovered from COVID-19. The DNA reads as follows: TGTGCCAGCAGAAAGACAGGGATCTACGAGCAGTACTTC. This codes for CASRKTGIYEQYF.